Following are 11 T cell receptor beta chains from one sample sequenced in a study of T cells in Graves' hyperthyroidism and ophthalmopathy. TCR beta CDR3 sequences were amplified from RNA transcripts. The HTBI primer set drove a first-round RT-PCR of the TCR CDR3. Via MiXCR, TCRdb re-called the multiplex PCR reads, giving one row per CDR3 protein. Of approximately 520,000 distinct CDR3 sequences in the sample, around 20% were seen once. The specimen sequenced was blood. The source is a man younger than 35 with Graves' hyperthyroidism.

This clonotype has ten or more counts. The chain recombines TRBV29-1 with TRBJ1-1; 10 positions match TRBD1. The CDR3 runs to 13 residues. Trimming removed 6 bases from V and 8 bases from J; junction bases left unmatched: 9. Germline lookup yields CDR1 SQVTM and CDR2 ANQGSEA. The chain's CDR3 is CSVSGQGLSEAFF. DNA for the CDR3: TGCAGCGTGTCGGGACAGGGGCTCTCGGAAGCTTTCTTT.

This clonotype has more than one count but fewer than ten. The DNA of the CDR3 is TGTGCCAGCAGCCATTGGGCCGGGACACCCTCTGGAAACACCATATATTTT. Its translation is CASSHWAGTPSGNTIYF. The chain joins TRBV3-1 to TRBJ1-3, with a weak D call TRBD1 (6 bases). The ends were cut back, 3 bases at V and 0 bases at J, with 15 bases in the middle. CDR3 length: 17 amino acids. Germline V gives CDR1 LGHDT, CDR2 YNNKEL (reference sequence).

This clonotype was observed at least ten times. J is TRBJ2-5 and V is TRBV2, with 7 nucleotides matching TRBD1. The CDR3 is 15 amino acids. Losses at the gene ends were 3 bases for V and 1 base for J; bases not matched to a gene: 5. Germline values: CDR1 SNHLY, CDR2 FYNNEI. The CDR3 nucleotides are TGTGCCAGCAGTGAGGGTCCAGGGGGCCAAGAGACCCAGTACTTC. It encodes CASSEGPGGQETQYF.

This clonotype came up many times. This chain joins TRBV27 and TRBJ2-3; D gene uncertain. The V gene lost 6 bases and the J gene lost 5 bases, with 6 bases spanning the gap. Germline values: CDR1 MNHEY, CDR2 SMNVEV (reference sequence). This CDR3 contains 11 residues. Here the CDR3 reads CASSFGDTQYF. In DNA form, the CDR3 reads TGTGCCAGCAGCTTCGGAGATACGCAGTATTTT.

There are a few counts of this clonotype. The chain combines TRBV11-1 with TRBJ1-5, with D unresolved. The CDR3 is made up of 16 amino acids. In germline, CDR1 is SGHAT, CDR2 FQDESV (reference sequence). V was clipped by 5 bases and J by 0 bases, with 14 bases between them. CDR3 DNA: TGTGCCAGCAGCCCTGGACGGATCAGTAGCAATCAGCCCCAGCATTTT. Translation: CASSPGRISSNQPQHF.

This clonotype has more than one count but fewer than ten. This rearrangement joins TRBV7-9 to TRBJ2-4; TRBD2 might be the D (6 bases). The CDR3 extends over 14 amino acids. In germline, CDR1 is SEHNR, CDR2 FQNEAQ (reference sequence). V shed 5 bases and J shed 8 bases, with 16 bases lying between them. The CDR3 sequence is CASSTREGGDIQYF. In DNA, the CDR3 is TGTGCCAGCAGCACAAGGGAAGGCGGGGACATTCAGTACTTC.

A few counts support this clonotype. Written as DNA, the CDR3 is TGTGCCAGCAGCTTATGGGGGAGGGGGCTAGGAAACACCATATATTTT. Translation gives CASSLWGRGLGNTIYF. The genes are TRBV7-8 and TRBJ1-3; 7 bases line up with TRBD1. The CDR3 has 16 amino acids. V shed 2 bases, J shed 4 bases, and the junction held 8 bases outside the gene matches. Germline V gives CDR1 SGHVS, CDR2 FQNEAQ. The full variable domain, in which reference TRBV7-8 and TRBJ1-3 provide the parts outside the CDR3, is GAGVSQSPRYKVAKRGQDVALRCDPISGHVSLFWYQQALGQGPEFLTYFQNEAQLDKSGLPSDRFFAERPEGSVSTLKIQRTQQEDSAVYLCASSLWGRGLGNTIYFGEGSWLTVV.

This clonotype was seen repeatedly, ten times or more. The chain recombines TRBV29-1 with TRBJ1-1; D gene uncertain. V was shortened by 7 bases and J by 0 bases, with 15 bases between the two germline ends. Germline V gene sequence: CDR1 SQVTM, CDR2 ANQGSEA. The CDR3 length is 14 residues. CDR3 DNA: TGCAGCGCGGGCTCAAGAGCTATGAACACTGAAGCTTTCTTT. Translation: CSAGSRAMNTEAFF. Full variable domain (rest looked up from reference TRBV29-1 and TRBJ1-1): SAVISQKPSRDICQRGTSLTIQCQVDSQVTMMFWYRQQPGQSLTLIATANQGSEATYESGFVIDKFPISRPNLTFSTLTVSNMSPEDSSIYLCSAGSRAMNTEAFFGQGTRLTVV.

There are many counts of this clonotype. DNA of the CDR3: TGTGCCAGCAGCGCGGGACAGGGGGCTGGGAATGGCTACACCTTC. Protein sequence: CASSAGQGAGNGYTF. This chain connects TRBV7-8 to TRBJ1-2; TRBD1 matches 12 bases. V shed 5 bases and J 6 bases; nucleotides not matched to a gene: 7. The V gene's germline CDR1 is SGHVS and CDR2 FQNEAQ. The CDR3 extends over 15 amino acids.

This clonotype was picked up many times. The rearrangement uses TRBV14 and TRBJ2-5, with TRBD1 matching over 8 bases. CDR3 size: 14 residues. J lost 3 bases, V lost 1 base, and 1 base had no gene match. The V gene's germline CDR1 is SGHDN and CDR2 FVKESK. CDR3 region: CASSQVGQEETQYF. The CDR3 region has the DNA TGTGCCAGCAGCCAAGTGGGACAGGAAGAGACCCAGTACTTC.

In its sample, this clonotype was seen many times. This sequence joins TRBV27 and TRBJ1-6; 7 bases align to TRBD1. With 5 bases clipped from V and 8 bases from J, the junction kept 9 bases outside the gene matches. Germline loops: CDR1 MNHEY, CDR2 SMNVEV (reference sequence). This CDR3 region has 15 residues. The CDR3 region has the DNA TGTGCCAGCAGTACCCGACAGGGCTTAGATTCACCCCTCCACTTT. It is translated as CASSTRQGLDSPLHF.